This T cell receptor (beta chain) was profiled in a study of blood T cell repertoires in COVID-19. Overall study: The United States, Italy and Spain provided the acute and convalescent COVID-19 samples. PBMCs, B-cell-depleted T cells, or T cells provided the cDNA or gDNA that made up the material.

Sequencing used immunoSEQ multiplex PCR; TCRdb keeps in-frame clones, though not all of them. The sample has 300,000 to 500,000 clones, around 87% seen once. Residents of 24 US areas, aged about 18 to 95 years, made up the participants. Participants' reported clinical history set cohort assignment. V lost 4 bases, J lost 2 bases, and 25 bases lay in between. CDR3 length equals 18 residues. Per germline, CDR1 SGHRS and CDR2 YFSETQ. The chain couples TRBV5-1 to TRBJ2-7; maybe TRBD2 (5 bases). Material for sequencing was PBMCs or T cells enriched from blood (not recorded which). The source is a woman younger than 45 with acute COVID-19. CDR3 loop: CASSLYIRTEEGAYEQYF. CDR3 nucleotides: TGCGCCAGCAGCCTCTACATAAGGACGGAGGAAGGAGCCTACGAGCAGTACTTC.